This passage covers 17 T cell receptor beta chains from one sample sequenced in a study of cytomegalovirus exposure and HLA in healthy donors. PCR employed 60 Vbeta and 13 Jbeta primers. Sequencing was performed with immunoSEQ multiplex PCR; in TCRdb, only in-frame clones are kept and a portion is missing. The profile covers more than 85,000 clones, with roughly 83% appearing a single time and around 3% taken by the ten largest. The sample was PBMCs. The receptors were sampled from a male donor in good health and CMV-seropositive.

The chain has TRBV5-1 and TRBJ1-6; D not certain. Germline lookup yields CDR1 SGHRS and CDR2 YFSETQ. The CDR3 is 15 amino acids. V was pared by 2 bases and J by 7 bases, with 13 bases between. CDR3 coding DNA: TGCGCCAGCAGCTTTGAGGGCCTCCCAAATTCACCCCTCCACTTT. Protein sequence: CASSFEGLPNSPLHF.

CDR3 in DNA: TGCAGCGTTGAAGTGGGTGCGGGACAGGGCTCCTACGAGCAGTACTTC. It is translated as CSVEVGAGQGSYEQYF. The chain couples TRBV29-1 to TRBJ2-7; 9 positions agree with TRBD1. Per germline, CDR1 SQVTM and CDR2 ANQGSEA. There are 16 residues in the CDR3. Trimming removed 1 base from V and 0 bases from J; junction bases left unmatched: 7.

The chain is built from TRBV19 and TRBJ2-7; 7 nucleotides match TRBD2. Germline CDR1 and CDR2: LNHDA and SQIVND (reference sequence). V shed 1 base and J 3 bases; nucleotides not matched to a gene: 6. The CDR3 totals 15 residues. CDR3 bases: TGTGCCAGTAGTATAGGAGGGAGGGGCAGCTACGAGCAGTACTTC. As protein: CASSIGGRGSYEQYF.

V usage is TRBV29-1 and J usage is TRBJ1-1; 8 positions agree with TRBD1. The CDR3 runs 12 residues. Losses at the gene ends were 7 bases for V and 5 bases for J; bases not matched to a gene: 6. The V gene's germline CDR1 is SQVTM and CDR2 ANQGSEA. CDR3 region: CSADRDRTEAFF. CDR3 DNA: TGCAGCGCGGACAGGGATCGAACTGAAGCTTTCTTT.

V and J are TRBV7-9 and TRBJ1-6; no clear D gene. In germline, CDR1 is SEHNR, CDR2 FQNEAQ (reference sequence). The CDR3 spans 14 residues. With 7 bases removed from V and 9 bases from J, the gap between germline ends came to 16 bases. The CDR3 spells CASTLEGKFSPLHF. Written as DNA, the CDR3 is TGTGCCAGCACCCTAGAGGGTAAATTTTCACCCCTCCACTTT.

The V gene is TRBV30, the J gene TRBJ2-7, with D perhaps matching TRBD2 (5 bases). The CDR3 extends over 14 amino acids. The V and J ends lost 0 bases and 3 bases respectively, with 12 bases between them. Per germline, CDR1 GTSNPN and CDR2 SVGIG (reference sequence). Here the CDR3 reads CAWSVGGSLYEQYF. For the CDR3, the DNA is TGTGCCTGGAGTGTAGGAGGTTCCCTCTACGAGCAGTACTTC.

The V gene is TRBV4-2, the J gene TRBJ1-3; D perhaps matches TRBD1 (5 bases). This CDR3 is 15 amino acids long. The germline gives CDR1 LGHNA, CDR2 YNFKEQ. With 5 bases removed from V and 0 bases from J, the gap between germline ends came to 11 bases. The CDR3 loop reads CASSRQLSSGNTIYF. CDR3 bases: TGTGCCAGCAGCAGACAGCTGAGCTCTGGAAACACCATATATTTT.

V usage is TRBV5-1 and J usage is TRBJ2-7, with 10 bases fitting TRBD2. V gave up 5 bases and J gave up 0 bases; unmatched junction bases: 5. The CDR3 runs 15 residues. CDR1 is SGHRS, CDR2 YFSETQ, per germline. The CDR3 bases are TGCGCCAGCAGACTAGCGGGGTCGAGCTCCTACGAGCAGTACTTC. Residues: CASRLAGSSSYEQYF.

The V gene is TRBV14, the J gene TRBJ2-7, with a weak D call TRBD2 (5 bases). Trimming took 4 bases from V and 8 from J, leaving 9 bases between them. Germline loops: CDR1 SGHDN, CDR2 FVKESK. This CDR3 region has 11 residues. For the CDR3, the DNA is TGTGCCAGCAGCCTGACGGGGAAGCAGTACTTC. Protein: CASSLTGKQYF.

The V gene is TRBV5-1, the J gene TRBJ1-5; D might be TRBD1 (6 bases). The germline V gene encodes CDR1 SGHRS and CDR2 YFSETQ. Trimming removed 0 bases at V and 2 bases at J, with 9 bases between. The length of the CDR3 is 15 residues. The CDR3 region is CASSLEGVGNQPQHF. In nucleotides, the CDR3 is TGCGCCAGCAGCTTGGAGGGGGTGGGCAATCAGCCCCAGCATTTT.

The chain recombines TRBV5-1 with TRBJ2-2, with D possibly TRBD1 on 6 matching bases. The germline gives CDR1 SGHRS, CDR2 YFSETQ. V was trimmed by 2 bases and J by 2 bases, leaving 10 bases between them. The CDR3 is made up of 15 amino acids. The CDR3 is CASSFRTANTGELFF. The CDR3 DNA is TGCGCCAGCAGCTTTAGGACAGCTAACACCGGGGAGCTGTTTTTT.

The CDR3 DNA is TGCGCCAGCAGCCACCCAGGCCGGCAGATCTATGGCTACACCTTC. It encodes CASSHPGRQIYGYTF. The chain links TRBV4-1 to TRBJ1-2, with D hard to call. V lost 3 bases, J lost 4 bases, and 15 bases lay in between. This CDR3 spans 15 amino acids. Germline values: CDR1 MGHRA, CDR2 YSYEKL.

In the case of this clone: This CDR3 is also generated by other DNA sequences in the sample. The V gene is TRBV5-6, the J gene TRBJ1-6; weak D call: TRBD1 (6 bases). V dropped 2 bases and J dropped 13 bases, with 16 bases sitting between them. The germline V gene has CDR1 SGHDT and CDR2 YYEEEE. The CDR3 covers 14 residues. The CDR3 loop reads CASSFITGSSPLHF. DNA of the CDR3: TGTGCCAGCAGCTTTATTACAGGGAGTTCCCCCCTCCACTTT.

CDR3 in DNA: TGCGCCAGCAGCTTAGAGGGAGGTCAGCCCCAGCATTTT. It encodes CASSLEGGQPQHF. The rearrangement uses TRBV4-1 and TRBJ1-5; D is uncertain. Germline assignment: CDR1 MGHRA and CDR2 YSYEKL. Between the trimmed V and J ends, which lost 5 bases and 6 bases, there was a span of 11 bases. The CDR3 covers 13 residues.

The CDR3 reads CASSRRGPGYEKLFF. The CDR3 DNA is TGTGCCAGCAGCCGCCGCGGCCCGGGGTATGAAAAACTGTTTTTT. V usage is TRBV6-6 and J usage is TRBJ1-4; no definite D call. Trimming shortened V by 6 bases and J by 6 bases, and 17 bases separated the two germline ends. Germline lookup yields CDR1 MNHNY and CDR2 SVGAGI (reference sequence). The CDR3 spans 15 residues.

This chain links TRBV5-1 with TRBJ1-2, with TRBD1 matching 8 bases. The CDR3 has 16 amino acids. Germline V gene sequence: CDR1 SGHRS, CDR2 YFSETQ. V lost 4 bases, J lost 8 bases, and 16 bases stayed unmatched. Here the CDR3 reads CASSPPIDRGVDGYTF. The DNA of the CDR3 is TGCGCCAGCAGCCCCCCCATCGACAGGGGCGTAGACGGCTACACCTTC.

The rearrangement uses TRBV6-5 and TRBJ1-2; TRBD1 matches at 9 bases. CDR1 is MNHEY, CDR2 SVGAGI, per germline. Trimming cost V 2 bases and J 4 bases; bases outside gene matches: 5. The CDR3 covers 15 residues. As DNA, the CDR3 is TGTGCCAGCAGTTACACTAGGGACAGGGCCTATGGCTACACCTTC. Its protein product is CASSYTRDRAYGYTF.